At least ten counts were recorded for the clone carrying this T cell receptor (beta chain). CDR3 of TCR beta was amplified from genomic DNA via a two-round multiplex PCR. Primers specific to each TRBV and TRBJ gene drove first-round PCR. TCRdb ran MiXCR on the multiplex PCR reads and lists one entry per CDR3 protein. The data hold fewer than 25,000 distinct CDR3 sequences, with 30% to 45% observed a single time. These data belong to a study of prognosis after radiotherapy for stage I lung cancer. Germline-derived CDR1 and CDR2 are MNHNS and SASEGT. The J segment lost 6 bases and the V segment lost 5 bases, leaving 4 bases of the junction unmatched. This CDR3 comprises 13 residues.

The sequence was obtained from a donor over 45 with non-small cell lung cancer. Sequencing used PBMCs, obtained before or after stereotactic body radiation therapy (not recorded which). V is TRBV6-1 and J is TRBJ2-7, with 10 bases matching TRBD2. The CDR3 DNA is TGTGCCAGCAGTCTCATAGCGGGAGGCGAGCAGTACTTC. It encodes CASSLIAGGEQYF.